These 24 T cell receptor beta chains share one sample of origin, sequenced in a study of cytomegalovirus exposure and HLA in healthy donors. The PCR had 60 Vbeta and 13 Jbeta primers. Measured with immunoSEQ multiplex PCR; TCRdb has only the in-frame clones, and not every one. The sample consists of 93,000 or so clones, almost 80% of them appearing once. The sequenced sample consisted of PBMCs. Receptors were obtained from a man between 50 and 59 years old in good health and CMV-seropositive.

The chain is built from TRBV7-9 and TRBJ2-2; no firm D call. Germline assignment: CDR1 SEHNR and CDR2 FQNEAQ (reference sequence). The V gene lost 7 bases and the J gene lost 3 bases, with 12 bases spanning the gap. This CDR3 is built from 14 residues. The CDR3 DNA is TGTGCCAGCACCTATTATTTGGACACCGGGGAGCTGTTTTTT. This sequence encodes CASTYYLDTGELFF.

CDR3 residues: CASSLFPAPTEGAFF. The CDR3, as DNA: TGTGCCAGCAGCTTGTTTCCGGCCCCCACGGAGGGAGCTTTCTTT. This chain connects TRBV5-4 to TRBJ1-1; D ambiguous. This CDR3 contains 15 residues. Trimming left V 1 base short and J 10 bases short, with 20 bases between. Germline V gene data show CDR1 as SGHNT and CDR2 as YYREEE (reference sequence).

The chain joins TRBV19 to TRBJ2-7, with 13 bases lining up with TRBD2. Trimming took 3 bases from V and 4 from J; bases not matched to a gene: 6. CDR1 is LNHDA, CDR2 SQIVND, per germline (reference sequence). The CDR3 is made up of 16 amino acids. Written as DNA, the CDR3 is TGTGCCAGTAGTATGGGGACTAGCGGGAAGGGGTACGAGCAGTACTTC. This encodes CASSMGTSGKGYEQYF.

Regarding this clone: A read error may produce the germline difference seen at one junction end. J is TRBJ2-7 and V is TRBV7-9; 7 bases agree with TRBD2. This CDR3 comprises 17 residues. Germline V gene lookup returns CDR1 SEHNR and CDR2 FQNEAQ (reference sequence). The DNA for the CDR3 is TGTTCCAGCAGCTTGAAGACGCCGGGGAGGGAGGGCGGCGAGCAGTACTTC. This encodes CSSSLKTPGREGGEQYF.

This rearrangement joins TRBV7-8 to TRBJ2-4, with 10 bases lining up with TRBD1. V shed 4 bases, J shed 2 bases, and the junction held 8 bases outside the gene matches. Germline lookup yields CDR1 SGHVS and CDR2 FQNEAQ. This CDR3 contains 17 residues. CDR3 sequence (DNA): TGTGCCAGCAGCTGGGACAGGGGAAGTATGTCCAAAAACATTCAGTACTTC. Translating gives CASSWDRGSMSKNIQYF.

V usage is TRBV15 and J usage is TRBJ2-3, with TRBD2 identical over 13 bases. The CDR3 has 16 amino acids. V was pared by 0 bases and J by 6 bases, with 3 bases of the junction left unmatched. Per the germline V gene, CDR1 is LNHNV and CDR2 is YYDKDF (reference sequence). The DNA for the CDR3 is TGTGCCACCAGCAGAGAGGGACTAGCGGGAATTGATACGCAGTATTTT. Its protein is CATSREGLAGIDTQYF.

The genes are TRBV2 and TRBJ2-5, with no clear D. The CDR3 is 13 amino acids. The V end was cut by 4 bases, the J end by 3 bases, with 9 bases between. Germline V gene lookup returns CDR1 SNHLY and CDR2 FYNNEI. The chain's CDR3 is CASSVRQKETQYF. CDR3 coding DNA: TGTGCCAGCAGTGTGCGACAAAAAGAGACCCAGTACTTC.

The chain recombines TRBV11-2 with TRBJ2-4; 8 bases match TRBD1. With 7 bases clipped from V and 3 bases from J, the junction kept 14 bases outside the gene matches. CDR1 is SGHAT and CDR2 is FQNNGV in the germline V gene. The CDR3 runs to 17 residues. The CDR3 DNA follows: TGTGCCAGCACCCCCAGGCGATTACAGGGGGACAAAAACATTCAGTACTTC. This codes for CASTPRRLQGDKNIQYF. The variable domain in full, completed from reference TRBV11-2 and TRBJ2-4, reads EAGVAQSPRYKIIEKRQSVAFWCNPISGHATLYWYQQILGQGPKLLIQFQNNGVVDDSQLPKDRFSAERLKGVDSTLKIQPAKLEDSAVYLCASTPRRLQGDKNIQYFGAGTRLSVL.

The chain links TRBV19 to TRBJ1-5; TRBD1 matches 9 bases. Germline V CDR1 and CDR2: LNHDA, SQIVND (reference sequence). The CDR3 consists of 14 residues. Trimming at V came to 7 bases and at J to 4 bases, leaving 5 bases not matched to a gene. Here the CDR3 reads CASTSTGGNQPQHF. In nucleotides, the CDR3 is TGTGCCAGTACGTCGACAGGGGGGAATCAGCCCCAGCATTTT. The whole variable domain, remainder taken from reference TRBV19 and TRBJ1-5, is DGGITQSPKYLFRKEGQNVTLSCEQNLNHDAMYWYRQDPGQGLRLIYYSQIVNDFQKGDIAEGYSVSREKKESFPLTVTSAQKNPTAFYLCASTSTGGNQPQHFGDGTRLSIL.

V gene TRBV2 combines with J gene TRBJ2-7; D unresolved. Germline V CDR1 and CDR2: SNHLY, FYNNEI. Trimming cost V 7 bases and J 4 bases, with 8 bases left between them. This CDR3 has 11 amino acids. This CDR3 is CASKQQYEQYF. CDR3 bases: TGTGCCAGCAAACAACAGTACGAGCAGTACTTC.

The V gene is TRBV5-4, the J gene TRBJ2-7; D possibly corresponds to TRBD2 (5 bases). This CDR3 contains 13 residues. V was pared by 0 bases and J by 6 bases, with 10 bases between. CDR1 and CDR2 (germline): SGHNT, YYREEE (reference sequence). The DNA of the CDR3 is TGTGCCAGCAGCTTGGGGGCCGGGGTCGAGCAGTACTTC. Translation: CASSLGAGVEQYF.

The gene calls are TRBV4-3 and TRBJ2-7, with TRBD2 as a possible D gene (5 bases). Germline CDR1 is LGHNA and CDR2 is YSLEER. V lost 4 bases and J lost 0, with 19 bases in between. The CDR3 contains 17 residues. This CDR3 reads CASSRGARTESSYEQYF. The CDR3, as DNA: TGCGCCAGCAGCCGTGGAGCGCGGACTGAAAGCTCCTACGAGCAGTACTTC.

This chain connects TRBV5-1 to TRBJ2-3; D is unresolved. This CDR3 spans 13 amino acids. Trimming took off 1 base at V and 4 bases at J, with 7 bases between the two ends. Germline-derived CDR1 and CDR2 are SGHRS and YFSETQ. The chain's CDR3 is CASSLQTSDTQYF. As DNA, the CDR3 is TGCGCCAGCAGCTTGCAGACATCAGATACGCAGTATTTT.

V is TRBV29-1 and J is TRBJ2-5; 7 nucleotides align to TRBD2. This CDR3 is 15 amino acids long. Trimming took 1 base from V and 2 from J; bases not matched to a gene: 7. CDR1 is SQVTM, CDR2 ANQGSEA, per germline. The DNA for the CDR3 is TGCAGCGTTGAAGGGGGGGGAGTAGGTCAAGAGACCCAGTACTTC. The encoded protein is CSVEGGGVGQETQYF.

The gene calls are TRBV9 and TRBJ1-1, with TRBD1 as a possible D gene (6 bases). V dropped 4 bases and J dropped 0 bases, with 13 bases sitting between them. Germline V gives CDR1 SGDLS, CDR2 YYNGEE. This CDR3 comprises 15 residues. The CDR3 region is CASSPDSALNTEAFF. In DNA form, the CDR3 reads TGTGCCAGCAGCCCGGACAGCGCTTTGAACACTGAAGCTTTCTTT. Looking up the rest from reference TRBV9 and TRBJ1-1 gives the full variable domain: DSGVTQTPKHLITATGQRVTLRCSPRSGDLSVYWYQQSLDQGLQFLIQYYNGEERAKGNILERFSAQQFPDLHSELNLSSLELGDSALYFCASSPDSALNTEAFFGQGTRLTVV.

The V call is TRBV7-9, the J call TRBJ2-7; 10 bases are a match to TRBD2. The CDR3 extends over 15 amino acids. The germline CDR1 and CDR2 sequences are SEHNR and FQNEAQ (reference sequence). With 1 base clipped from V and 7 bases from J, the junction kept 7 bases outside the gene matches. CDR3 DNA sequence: TGTGCCAGCAGCTTAGGGACTAGCGGAGGTAGGGAGCAGTACTTC. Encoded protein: CASSLGTSGGREQYF. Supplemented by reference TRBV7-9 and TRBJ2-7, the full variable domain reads DTGVSQNPRHKITKRGQNVTFRCDPISEHNRLYWYRQTLGQGPEFLTYFQNEAQLEKSRLLSDRFSAERPKGSFSTLEIQRTEQGDSAMYLCASSLGTSGGREQYFGPGTRLTVT.

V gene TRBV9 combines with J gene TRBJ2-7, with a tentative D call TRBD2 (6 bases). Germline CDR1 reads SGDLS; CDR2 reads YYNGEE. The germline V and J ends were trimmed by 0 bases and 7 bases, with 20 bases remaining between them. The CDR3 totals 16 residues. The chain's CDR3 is CASSVEGTPQGEEQYF. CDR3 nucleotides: TGTGCCAGCAGCGTAGAAGGGACTCCTCAAGGTGAGGAGCAGTACTTC.

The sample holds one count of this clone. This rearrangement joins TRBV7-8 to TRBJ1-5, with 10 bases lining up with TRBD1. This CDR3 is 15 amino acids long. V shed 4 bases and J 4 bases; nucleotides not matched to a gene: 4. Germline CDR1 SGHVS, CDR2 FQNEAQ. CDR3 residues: CASSSPGQGNQPQHF. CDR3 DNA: TGTGCCAGCAGCTCACCGGGACAGGGGAATCAGCCCCAGCATTTT. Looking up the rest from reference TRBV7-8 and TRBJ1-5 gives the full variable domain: GAGVSQSPRYKVAKRGQDVALRCDPISGHVSLFWYQQALGQGPEFLTYFQNEAQLDKSGLPSDRFFAERPEGSVSTLKIQRTQQEDSAVYLCASSSPGQGNQPQHFGDGTRLSIL.

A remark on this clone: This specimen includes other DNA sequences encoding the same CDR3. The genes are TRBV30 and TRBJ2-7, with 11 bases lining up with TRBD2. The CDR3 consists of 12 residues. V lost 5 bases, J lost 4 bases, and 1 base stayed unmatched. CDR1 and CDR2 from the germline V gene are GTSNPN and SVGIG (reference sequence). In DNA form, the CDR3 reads TGTGCCTGGGGGACTAGCGGATACGAGCAGTACTTC. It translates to CAWGTSGYEQYF.

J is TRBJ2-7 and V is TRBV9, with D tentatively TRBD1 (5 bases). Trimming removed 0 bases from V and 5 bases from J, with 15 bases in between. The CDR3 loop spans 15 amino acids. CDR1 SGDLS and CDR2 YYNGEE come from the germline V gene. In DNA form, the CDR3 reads TGTGCCAGCAGCGTAGGGACACCCCTGAGGAACGAGCAGTACTTC. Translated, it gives CASSVGTPLRNEQYF.

The CDR3 loop is CASSQGAMSTDTQYF. DNA of the CDR3: TGCGCCAGCAGCCAAGGGGCAATGAGCACAGATACGCAGTATTTT. V usage is TRBV5-1 and J usage is TRBJ2-3, with D possibly TRBD1 on 5 matching bases. Germline V gene data show CDR1 as SGHRS and CDR2 as YFSETQ. There are 15 residues in the CDR3. Between the trimmed V and J ends, which lost 4 bases and 0 bases, there was a span of 12 bases.

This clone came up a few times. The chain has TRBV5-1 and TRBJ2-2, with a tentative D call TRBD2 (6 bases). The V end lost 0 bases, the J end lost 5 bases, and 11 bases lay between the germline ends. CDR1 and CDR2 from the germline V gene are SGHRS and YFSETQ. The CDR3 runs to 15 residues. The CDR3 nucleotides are TGCGCCAGCAGCTTGGGGACTATGGTGACCGGGGAGCTGTTTTTT. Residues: CASSLGTMVTGELFF.

The CDR3 region is CASSLLDGAKNIQYF. DNA for the CDR3: TGTGCCAGCAGTCTCCTAGATGGGGCCAAAAACATTCAGTACTTC. This rearrangement joins TRBV6-6 to TRBJ2-4, with unresolved D. V gave up 5 bases and J gave up 1 base, with 12 bases separating them. The CDR3 runs 15 residues. Germline-derived CDR1 and CDR2 are MNHNY and SVGAGI (reference sequence).

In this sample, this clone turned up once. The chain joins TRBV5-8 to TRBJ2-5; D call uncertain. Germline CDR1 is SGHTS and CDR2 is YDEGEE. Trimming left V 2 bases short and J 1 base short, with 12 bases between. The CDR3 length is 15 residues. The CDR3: CASSFGTDLQETQYF. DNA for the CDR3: TGTGCCAGCAGCTTCGGAACAGACCTCCAAGAGACCCAGTACTTC.